These 15 T cell receptor beta chains were all obtained from the same sample, sequenced in a study of T cell responses to AZD1222 COVID-19 vaccine. Clones were read by immunoSEQ multiplex PCR, and TCRdb kept only the in-frame ones, dropping some. The sample lists about 180,000 clones, 92% occurring once. This material consisted of peripheral blood, taken 28 days after the second AZD1222 dose. The receptors derive from an adult who received the AZD1222 COVID-19 vaccine.

The chain uses TRBV6-4 and TRBJ2-1, with D perhaps matching TRBD2 (6 bases). This CDR3 has 14 residues. Trimming shortened V by 2 bases and J by 5 bases, and 10 bases separated the two germline ends. Germline CDR1 is MRHNA and CDR2 is SNTAGT. The CDR3 DNA sequence: TGTGCCAGCAGTGACGGAGGGGACCACAATGAGCAGTTCTTC. The encoded protein is CASSDGGDHNEQFF.

DNA of the CDR3: TGTGCCAGCAGGGGGCCGGGCAATGAGCAGTTCTTC. Protein: CASRGPGNEQFF. The chain recombines TRBV5-6 with TRBJ2-1; possibly TRBD1 for D (5 bases). Germline loops: CDR1 SGHDT, CDR2 YYEEEE. Trimming removed 5 bases at V and 6 bases at J, with 9 bases between. The length of the CDR3 is 12 residues.

This clone was picked up one time. The gene calls are TRBV5-6 and TRBJ2-5; no reliable D call. The V end lost 0 bases, the J end lost 9 bases, and 24 bases lay between the germline ends. There are 17 residues in the CDR3. Germline V gene sequence: CDR1 SGHDT, CDR2 YYEEEE. The CDR3 coding sequence is TGTGCCAGCAGCTTGGCCTCGACTGTACAGATGGGTGTGTCCCAGTACTTC. Amino acid sequence: CASSLASTVQMGVSQYF. Using reference TRBV5-6 and TRBJ2-5 for the parts outside the CDR3, the full variable domain is DAGVTQSPTHLIKTRGQQVTLRCSPKSGHDTVSWYQQALGQGPQFIFQYYEEEERQRGNFPDRFSGHQFPNYSSELNVNALLLGDSALYLCASSLASTVQMGVSQYFGPGTRLLVL.

Concerning this clone itself: An end of the junction does not agree with germline; a read error may underlie this. J is TRBJ1-6 and V is TRBV27; D remains ambiguous. The CDR3 is made up of 12 amino acids. CDR1 is MNHEY and CDR2 is SMNVEV in the germline V gene (reference sequence). The CDR3 protein is CASSLSNSALHF. The CDR3 nucleotides read TGTGCCAGCAGTTTATCGAATTCAGCCCTCCACTTT.

The chain recombines TRBV2 with TRBJ1-6; D not certain. The V end was cut by 1 base, the J end by 14 bases, with 6 bases between. This CDR3 contains 11 residues. CDR1 and CDR2 (germline): SNHLY, FYNNEI. In nucleotides, the CDR3 is TGTGCCAGCAGTGAAGACAGCACCCTCCACTTT. As protein: CASSEDSTLHF.

The chain links TRBV6-2 or TRBV6-3 to TRBJ2-7, with D perhaps assigned TRBD1 or TRBD2 (5 bases each). Germline CDR1 is MNHEY and CDR2 is SVGEGT. The CDR3 has 15 residues. The V end was cut by 6 bases, the J end by 1 base, with 16 bases between. CDR3 sequence: CASSDPGRWSYEQYF. The CDR3 region has the DNA TGTGCCAGCAGCGACCCGGGACGGTGGTCCTACGAGCAGTACTTC.

The chain employs TRBV29-1 and TRBJ1-1; no definite D call. CDR3 length: 14 amino acids. The germline gives CDR1 SQVTM, CDR2 ANQGSEA. This CDR3 is CSRKGHRHKFEAFF. CDR3 sequence (DNA): TGCAGTCGAAAAGGGCACAGACACAAGTTTGAAGCTTTCTTT.

The V gene is TRBV10-2, the J gene TRBJ1-5; TRBD1 might be the D (5 bases). The CDR3 consists of 12 residues. CDR1 is WSHSY, CDR2 SAAADI, per germline. V shed 7 bases and J shed 6 bases, with 10 bases lying between them. As DNA, the CDR3 is TGCGCCAGCAACTCCAGGGCTCAGCCCCAGCATTTT. Translated: CASNSRAQPQHF.

V gene TRBV3-1 (or the pseudogene TRBV3-2) combines with J gene TRBJ2-3; the match to TRBD2 covers 13 bases. The CDR3 covers 15 residues. CDR1 LGHDT and CDR2 YNNKEL come from the germline V gene (reference sequence). The trim removed 4 bases at V and 4 bases at J, leaving 2 bases unmatched. The CDR3 nucleotides read TGTGCCAGCAGCCGGACTAGCGGGAGAGCAGATACGCAGTATTTT. Translated: CASSRTSGRADTQYF.

The chain uses TRBV4-2 and TRBJ1-1; D remains ambiguous. With 0 bases removed from V and 2 bases from J, the gap between germline ends came to 4 bases. The germline V gene has CDR1 LGHNA and CDR2 YNFKEQ. The CDR3 totals 13 residues. CDR3 in DNA: TGTGCCAGCAGCCAAGACCCAAACACTGAAGCTTTCTTT. It encodes CASSQDPNTEAFF.

J is TRBJ2-3 and V is TRBV5-1; D unclear. The V end was cut by 2 bases, the J end by 0 bases, with 13 bases between. CDR3 size: 16 residues. CDR1 and CDR2 (germline): SGHRS, YFSETQ. DNA for the CDR3: TGCGCCAGCAGCTTTTATTTGACCACTAGCACAGATACGCAGTATTTT. Translation: CASSFYLTTSTDTQYF.

The CDR3, as DNA: TGTGCCAGCAGCCAAGAATCTCCGACAGGCGGGTCACCCCTCCACTTT. Its protein is CASSQESPTGGSPLHF. The gene calls are TRBV14 and TRBJ1-6, with D possibly TRBD1 on 6 matching bases. Looked up from germline, CDR1 is SGHDN and CDR2 is FVKESK. Trimming removed 0 bases from V and 10 bases from J, with 16 bases in between. The length of the CDR3 is 16 residues.

The chain combines TRBV28 with TRBJ1-2, with D perhaps matching TRBD1 (5 bases). CDR1 is MDHEN, CDR2 SYDVKM, per germline. V lost 6 bases, J lost 5 bases, and 19 bases lay in between. The CDR3 is made up of 15 amino acids. The CDR3 DNA reads as TGTGCCAGCAGCCCTATCGGGGGGATGGGGTATGGCTACACCTTC. It translates to CASSPIGGMGYGYTF.

The chain employs TRBV6-5 and TRBJ2-2; no firm D call. The CDR3 sequence is 15 residues long. The germline gives CDR1 MNHEY, CDR2 SVGAGI. V lost 0 bases, J lost 8 bases, and 13 bases lay in between. The CDR3 loop is CASSYSATSFGELFF. The CDR3 bases are TGTGCCAGCAGTTACTCGGCTACCTCTTTTGGGGAGCTGTTTTTT.

This rearrangement joins TRBV19 to TRBJ1-3; D is unclear. V was cut by 9 bases and J by 4 bases, with 13 bases left in between. This CDR3 is 13 amino acids long. From germline, CDR1 is LNHDA and CDR2 SQIVND (reference sequence). DNA for the CDR3: TGTGCCAGCTGCGGAGGAGAGGGAAACACCATATATTTT. As protein: CASCGGEGNTIYF.